This TCR beta chain was sequenced for a study of metastatic and nonmetastatic thyroid tumors (dated by TCRdb to the early 2020s). General notes on the study: Repertoires were compared across peripheral blood and tumor or nodule tissue samples from malignant and benign thyroid patients. The full study reports these points: TCR beta diversity was reported as significantly higher in malignant tumors than in benign nodules, in both blood and tumor samples.

The CDR3 measures 15 amino acids from cysteine to phenylalanine. Only CDR3 DNA is held: 45 bases, read in frame from base 1. Compared with germline, V lacks 4 bases and J lacks 6 bases; bases without a gene match: 11. Library construction relied on PCR. Sequenced using an Illumina HiSeq 4000. The TCR beta-chain CDR3 region of each patient was profiled by high-throughput sequencing. On the study's bioinformatics: CDR3 differences across clinicopathological groups were used to build a classifier for discriminating distant-metastatic papillary thyroid cancer patients. The Shannon index was used to measure repertoire diversity, and the Morisita-Horn index was used to measure how similar tumor and blood repertoires were. Using fastp trimming at Q25 and MiXCR clonotype assembly, TCRdb reanalyzed the public sequencing data and kept in-frame beta chains. These V and J calls originate from TCRdb's pipeline instead of the authors' own analysis. For this sample the table gives about 35,000 clones, of which roughly 17% were detected only once. The top ten constitute roughly 6% of the sample.

Before undergoing thyroid surgery, none of the patients had been given any kind of treatment. The study retrospectively analysed patient clinical samples collected from the early 2010s to the late 2010s using T-cell receptor beta sequencing. This clone was observed a few times. The antigen this receptor binds is unknown. No clone much larger than this one lies a single base away; base qualities are absent. The source is a male donor with papillary thyroid cancer or a benign thyroid nodule (not recorded which). Some clones in this sample may be carry-over from other donors' samples. Sequencing was carried out using blood. The chain uses TRBV12-3 or TRBV12-4 and TRBJ2-7; 8 nucleotides in the junction match TRBD2. The DNA sequence follows: TGTGCCAGCAGTTACGGTAGCGGGGATATAAGCGAGCAGTACTTC. This codes for CASSYGSGDISEQYF.